The 11 T cell receptor beta chains below were found in one sample sequenced in a study of T-cell memory formation after mild COVID-19. TCRdb reanalysed the 5' RACE reads using MiXCR and keeps one entry per CDR3 protein. This table has hundreds of thousands of distinct CDR3 sequences, about 19% appearing once. The sample taken for sequencing was PBMCs or a T cell subset sorted from them (not recorded which). The receptor source for this set is an adult woman who had mild COVID-19 (a few samples of this study predate the infection). Cell type and time point are not known.

The chain joins TRBV12-3 or TRBV12-4 to TRBJ1-1, with D possibly TRBD1 on 6 matching bases. V gave up 4 bases and J gave up 11 bases, with 14 bases separating them. CDR3 size: 12 residues. CDR3 amino acids: CASSWRPGVAFF. CDR3 in DNA: TGTGCCAGCAGTTGGAGGCCAGGGGTGGCTTTCTTT.

This clonotype has a handful of counts. The J gene is TRBJ1-1, the V gene TRBV12-5; D not certain. The germline V and J ends were trimmed by 6 bases and 1 base, with 9 bases remaining between them. Germline CDR1 is LGHNT and CDR2 is FRNRAP. The CDR3 runs 13 residues. CDR3 region: CASGWTGNTEAFF. The CDR3 region has the DNA TGTGCTAGTGGGTGGACGGGGAACACTGAAGCTTTCTTT.

The chain couples TRBV6-5 to TRBJ2-3; D is possibly TRBD2 (6 bases). CDR1 is MNHEY and CDR2 is SVGAGI in the germline V gene. V dropped 5 bases and J dropped 5 bases, with 20 bases sitting between them. This CDR3 has 16 residues. In DNA, the CDR3 is TGTGCCAGCAGTCAAGGCGGGGTCCCGAGTATAGATACGCAGTATTTT. Encoded protein: CASSQGGVPSIDTQYF.

This clonotype was counted only a few times. This chain links TRBV24-1 with TRBJ2-1; 8 positions match TRBD2. The V segment lost 6 bases and the J segment 7 bases; nucleotides outside the gene matches: 7. Germline CDR1 reads KGHDR; CDR2 reads SFDVKD. The length of the CDR3 is 14 residues. The CDR3 DNA is TGTGCCACCAGTAGCACGGGGGGGTATAATGAGCAGTTCTTC. It yields the protein CATSSTGGYNEQFF.

This clonotype was picked up a small number of times. V and J are TRBV29-1 and TRBJ2-7; D perhaps matches TRBD2 (5 bases). Germline CDR1 reads SQVTM; CDR2 reads ANQGSEA. The CDR3 totals 14 residues. Trimming took off 5 bases at V and 2 bases at J, with 16 bases between the two ends. The CDR3 is CSVRSLARPYEQYF. The CDR3 bases are TGCAGCGTTCGCTCTTTAGCGAGACCCTACGAGCAGTACTTC.

The gene calls are TRBV4-2 and TRBJ2-3; TRBD2 matches 8 bases. V lost 1 base to trimming and J lost 6 bases; unmatched junction nucleotides: 3. Germline CDR1 LGHNA, CDR2 YNFKEQ. The CDR3 length is 14 residues. CDR3 protein: CASSQAGGADTQYF. The CDR3 bases are TGTGCCAGCAGCCAAGCGGGAGGGGCGGATACGCAGTATTTT.

This clonotype was found a few times. This chain uses TRBV3-1 with TRBJ1-1; D is undetermined. CDR3 length equals 13 residues. The V end was cut by 4 bases, the J end by 5 bases, with 11 bases between. Germline V gives CDR1 LGHDT, CDR2 YNNKEL (reference sequence). CDR3 in DNA: TGTGCCAGCAGCCCTCATGGCGGTACTGAAGCTTTCTTT. It is translated as CASSPHGGTEAFF.

This clonotype was observed a single time. The V call is TRBV3-1, the J call TRBJ2-7, with 7 bases aligning to TRBD2. The CDR3 covers 14 residues. J was trimmed by 2 bases and V by 4 bases; bases with no gene match: 5. The germline CDR1 and CDR2 sequences are LGHDT and YNNKEL (reference sequence). The CDR3 sequence is CASSPREAAYEQYF. The CDR3 bases are TGTGCCAGCAGCCCACGGGAGGCCGCCTACGAGCAGTACTTC.

This rearrangement joins TRBV11-1 to TRBJ1-1; 8 nucleotides align to TRBD1. With 1 base clipped from V and 7 bases from J, the junction kept 2 bases outside the gene matches. In germline, CDR1 is SGHAT, CDR2 FQDESV (reference sequence). The CDR3 totals 13 residues. CDR3 amino acids: CASSLGGQGEAFF. The CDR3 region has the DNA TGTGCCAGCAGCTTAGGCGGACAGGGTGAAGCTTTCTTT.

This clonotype was detected only a few times. This chain uses TRBV12-3 or TRBV12-4 with TRBJ1-2, with D uncertain. V was pared by 1 base and J by 8 bases, with 14 bases between. This CDR3 has 14 amino acids. The CDR3 sequence: CASSLGTTRGGYTF. DNA of the CDR3: TGTGCCAGCAGTTTAGGCACCACCCGCGGAGGCTACACCTTC.

The chain is built from TRBV9 and TRBJ2-5; perhaps TRBD2 as D (6 bases). V gave up 4 bases and J gave up 4 bases, with 14 bases separating them. The CDR3 totals 14 residues. The germline V gene has CDR1 SGDLS and CDR2 YYNGEE. This CDR3 is CASSPSGVGETQYF. The CDR3 region has the DNA TGTGCCAGCAGCCCATCGGGAGTAGGAGAGACCCAGTACTTC.